This TCR beta chain emerged from a study of beta chain features in type 1 diabetes. Study-level points and caveats: Shorter templates might be favored by PCR, and equally so in patients and in controls. Insertion counts at VDJ junctions were lower in type 1 diabetes patients, who also showed more deletions there.

CDR3 length: 13 residues. V was clipped by 2 bases and J by 3 bases, with 9 bases between them. The germline gives CDR1 SGHRS, CDR2 YFSETQ. A CD45RO/CCR7/CD25/CD127/CD95/CD27 panel sorted naive, central memory, regulatory and stem cell-like memory CD4+ cells. Of the isolated RNA, all was reverse transcribed, and so the sequenced material was expressed TCRB transcripts. Sequenced by immunoSEQ multiplex PCR; TCRdb stores in-frame clones only, minus some. The sample lists some 400,000 clones, less than 15% occurring once. This clone appeared a few times. Its antigen remains unidentified. V gene TRBV5-1 combines with J gene TRBJ2-7; D call uncertain. Sequencing was performed on naive CD4+ T cells from blood. The receptor was derived from a woman aged 18-35 years in good health. The CDR3 spells CASSLTGDYEQYF. In DNA form, the CDR3 reads TGCGCCAGCAGCTTAACGGGTGACTACGAGCAGTACTTC.